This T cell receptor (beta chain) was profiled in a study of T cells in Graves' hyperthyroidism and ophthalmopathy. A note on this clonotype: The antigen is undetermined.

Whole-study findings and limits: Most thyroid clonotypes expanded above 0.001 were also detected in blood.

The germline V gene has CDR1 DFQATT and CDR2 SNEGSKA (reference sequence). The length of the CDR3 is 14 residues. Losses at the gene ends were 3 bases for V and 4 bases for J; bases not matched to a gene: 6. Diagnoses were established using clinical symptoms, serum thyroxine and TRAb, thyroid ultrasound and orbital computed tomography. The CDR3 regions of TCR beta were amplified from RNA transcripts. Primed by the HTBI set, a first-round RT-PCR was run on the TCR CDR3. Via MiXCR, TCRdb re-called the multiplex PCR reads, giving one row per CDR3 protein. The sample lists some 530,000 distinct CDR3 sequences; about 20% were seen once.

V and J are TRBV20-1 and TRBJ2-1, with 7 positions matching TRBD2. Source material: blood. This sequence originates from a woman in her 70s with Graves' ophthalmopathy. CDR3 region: CSASTAGLYNEQFF. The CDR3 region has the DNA TGCAGTGCTAGTACAGCGGGACTTTACAATGAGCAGTTCTTC.